This T cell receptor beta chain was recovered during a study of CXCR3-negative and CXCR3-positive naive CD8 T cells. The study, taken as a whole, reports: Much lower diversity was found in memory CD8+ cells, while both naive subsets had comparably high diversity. Compared with CXCR3-negative naive cells, CXCR3-positive naive cells showed more hydrophobic TRB CDR3s. Cryopreserved cells partially lost CXCR3 expression, and fresh PBMCs were used in most assays.

Each TRB cDNA library was prepared by 5' RACE (with UMI labels). Reprocessing the 5' RACE reads, TCRdb reports a single entry for every CDR3 protein and omits DNA. This specimen shows 4,500 to 5,000 distinct CDR3 sequences; the ten leading clones hold around 2.5%. With respect to this clonotype: The antigen is undetermined.

This CDR3 contains 11 residues. CDR1 is SQVTM and CDR2 is ANQGSEA in the germline V gene. The clonotype originates from a human donor in good health. Some clones in this sample may be carry-over from other donors' samples. The sequencing input was naive CXCR3+ CD8+ T cells from blood. Sample subset: CD45RO-CCR7+CD27+CD95- naive CD8+ T cells expressing CXCR3 (TNR3+). The chain carries TRBV29-1 and TRBJ2-3. The CDR3 spells CSVVNTDTQYF.